These T cell receptor beta chains were read from a single sample in a study of Tregs in tolerant kidney transplant recipients. Clones were sequenced by immunoSEQ multiplex PCR, and TCRdb holds only the in-frame ones, with some missing. The sample gives roughly 69,000 clones, less than 90% of which show up once; about 0.36% is in the top ten. The sample consisted of CD4+ T cells from blood, taken before the transplant. The receptors shown here come from a human donor who received a combined kidney and bone marrow transplant. Both conserved end residues are part of each CDR3. The D gene is left open where the match is weak. Clone size is shown for a subset of rows, as once, few, many or a class of expanded clone.

J gene,clone size,D gene,V gene,CDR3 DNA,CDR3 protein
TRBJ2-3,.,.,TRBV7-3,TGTGCCAGCAGCTTAAGAGCCCAAGAAAATACGCAGTATTTT,CASSLRAQENTQYF
TRBJ2-7,.,TRBD1,TRBV10-1,TGCGCCAGCCTGAAACCGGGACAGGGAGCTTTAATAGGCGAGCAGTACTTC,CASLKPGQGALIGEQYF
TRBJ2-2,.,.,TRBV11-2,TGTGCCAGCAGCTTCCGGGGTTTGGGCACCGGGGAGCTGTTTTTT,CASSFRGLGTGELFF
TRBJ2-7,.,TRBD1,TRBV19,TGTGCCAGTAGTATCTCGGACAGGGGGCCCTACGAGCAGTACTTC,CASSISDRGPYEQYF
TRBJ1-1,.,.,TRBV27,TGTGCCAGCAGTTTATCTACCCGGGAGTGGAACACTGAAGCTTTCTTT,CASSLSTREWNTEAFF
TRBJ2-5,.,.,TRBV10-3,TGTGCCATCAGTGAGGGTGGAGACTCCCGGTCCCACTTC,CAISEGGDSRSHF
TRBJ2-5,.,TRBD1,TRBV5-1,TGCGCCAGCAGCCTCCTTGGGGACAGGGGAGCGGAGACCCAGTACTTC,CASSLLGDRGAETQYF
TRBJ2-7,.,.,TRBV18,TGTGCCAGCTCACCAGTGACAGGGCCTGGCGGGATTATACTCGAGCAGTACTTC,CASSPVTGPGGIILEQYF
TRBJ2-2,.,.,TRBV6-1,TGTGCCAGCACCGCCGGGAATACGAACACCGGGGAGCTGTTTTTT,CASTAGNTNTGELFF
TRBJ1-1,.,.,TRBV30,TGTGCCTGGAGTGAGAGTCACAGGGCTCGAGCTTTCTTT,CAWSESHRARAFF
TRBJ2-4,.,TRBD1,TRBV2,TGTGCCAGCAGTGAGTCTGGACAGGGGACAATAGCCAAAAACATTCAGTACTTC,CASSESGQGTIAKNIQYF
TRBJ1-5,.,.,TRBV7-2,TGTGCCAGCAGCTTAGGTCCCGGGCAGGGTCAGCCCCAGCATTTT,CASSLGPGQGQPQHF
TRBJ2-5,.,.,TRBV30,TGTGCCTGGAGTAAACAGGGCGAGACCCAGTACTTC,CAWSKQGETQYF
TRBJ2-5,.,TRBD1,TRBV2,TGTGCCAGCAGTGCAGGGGGCAACGTGGGAGAGACCCAGTACTTC,CASSAGGNVGETQYF
TRBJ2-7,.,TRBD2,TRBV28,TGTGCCAGCAGTTCCCCAGTCCCACTAGCGGGACCCCCCTACGAGCAGTACTTC,CASSSPVPLAGPPYEQYF
TRBJ2-6,.,TRBD1,TRBV2,TGTACCAGCAGTAAAGGGACAGGGGGCACTGGGGCCAACGTCCTGACTTTC,CTSSKGTGGTGANVLTF
TRBJ2-1,.,TRBD2,TRBV27,TGTGCCAGCAGCCTTGGACTAGCGGGAAATGAGCAGTTCTTC,CASSLGLAGNEQFF
TRBJ2-6,.,.,TRBV10-3,TGTGCCATCAGTGCAGGGCTCTCTGGGGCCAACGTCCTGACTTTC,CAISAGLSGANVLTF
TRBJ2-2,.,TRBD1,TRBV2,TGTGCCAGCAGCGGGACAGGGGGTATGGCCGGGGAGCTGTTTTTT,CASSGTGGMAGELFF
TRBJ1-5,.,.,TRBV28,TGTGCCAGCAGTCCCCGGGGTTACGGCAATCAGCCCCAGCATTTT,CASSPRGYGNQPQHF
TRBJ2-5,.,.,TRBV6-1,TGTGCCAGCAGTCCCGTCACAGAAGAGACCCAGTACTTC,CASSPVTEETQYF
TRBJ2-7,.,TRBD1,TRBV18,TGTGCCAGCTCACCGGGACAGGGGTCGGGCGAGCAGTACTTC,CASSPGQGSGEQYF
TRBJ2-7,.,.,TRBV15,TGTGCCACCAGCAGAGAGTGGGGCGGCTACGAGCAGTACTTC,CATSREWGGYEQYF
TRBJ2-7,.,.,TRBV7-8,TGTGCCAGCAGCCCTCAGATCTCCTACGAGCAGTACTTC,CASSPQISYEQYF
TRBJ2-7,.,TRBD2,TRBV10-3,TGTGCCATCAGCAGGACTAGCGGGAGCTACGAGCAGTACTTC,CAISRTSGSYEQYF
TRBJ1-5,few,.,TRBV4-2,TGTGCCAGCAGCCAGGACCTTCCGGGACACACTTATAGCAATCAGCCCCAGCATTTT,CASSQDLPGHTYSNQPQHF
TRBJ2-5,.,.,TRBV9,TGTGCCAGCAGCGGAGGTGGGGCAGTCTGGCAAGAGACCCAGTACTTC,CASSGGGAVWQETQYF
TRBJ1-1,once,.,TRBV5-1,TGCGCCAGCAGCTTGGATCCTGACACTGAAGCTTTCTTT,CASSLDPDTEAFF
TRBJ2-2,.,.,TRBV18,TGTGCCAGCTCACCTTTTAGCGCCCGCACCGGGGAGCTGTTTTTT,CASSPFSARTGELFF
TRBJ2-1,.,TRBD1,TRBV2,TGTGCCAGCAGGCCGGGACAGGGTTATGGTGAGCAGTTCTTC,CASRPGQGYGEQFF